This T cell receptor (beta chain) was obtained from a study of tissue T cells after allogeneic stem cell transplantation. Some clones are missing from TCRdb's copy, which holds only in-frame ones; the method was immunoSEQ multiplex PCR. In the table there are 8,000 to 10,000 clones, roughly 34% of which are singletons. Overall study findings and caveats: Tissue-detected TCR repertoire was only partly captured by blood and spleen T cells.

Time point reported: mouse harvest day 14 after allogeneic transplant. Tail vein injection delivered 10^7 T-cell-depleted bone marrow cells and 10^6 splenic CD5+ T cells. B6 (H2b) cells into BALB/c (H2d) mice; tissues taken at day 7 or 14. This clone rates as medium-sized (0.01 to 0.1%). Its antigen is currently unknown. The listed genes are named as in mouse. Sequencing was performed on skin. The receptor was isolated from a female BALB/c mouse given C57BL/6 T cells with graft-versus-host disease after an allogeneic hematopoietic cell transplant.

CDR3 amino acids: CASSPGQTYEQYF. The covered CDR3 bases are TGTGCCAGCAGTCCGGGACAGACCTATGAACAGTAC. V and J are TRBV26 and TRBJ2-7; the match to TRBD1 covers 7 bases. The CDR3 is cut off 1 residue early in the read; its end comes from the germline J gene. After removal of 4 bases from V and 2 bases from J, the junction contained 2 bases not matched to a gene. This CDR3 region has 13 residues. The germline gives CDR1 KGHPV, CDR2 FQNQEV (reference sequence). Drawing the rest from reference TRBV26 and TRBJ2-7, the complete variable domain is NSKVIQTPRYLVKGQGQKAKMRCIPEKGHPVVFWYQQNKNNEFKFLINFQNQEVLQQIDMTEKRFSAECPSNSPCSLEIQSSEAGDSALYLCASSPGQTYEQYFGPGTRLTVL.